This T cell receptor (beta chain) derives from a study of spatial heterogeneity in lung cancer. Study-level background: Compared with alpha-chain sequences, beta-chain sequences were consistently detected in greater numbers. The average count in raw reads for each unique TCR and UMI combination exceeded 8.5 appearances. Notes on the study in general: Tumors with more nonsynonymous mutations had more expanded intratumoral alpha and beta TCRs. Estimated coverage of tumor T cells was roughly 7% for alpha and about 13% for beta chains. Quantities of ubiquitous and regional expanded TCRs paralleled ubiquitous and regional nonsynonymous mutations, respectively.

CDR3 size: 12 residues. V lost 3 bases and J 7 bases, leaving 10 bases between the germline ends. Germline V gives CDR1 DFQATT, CDR2 SNEGSKA (reference sequence). Sample time point: sample taken at primary tumor resection. TCRdb itself ran the 5' RACE reads through MiXCR, one entry per CDR3 protein. The data show 3,000 to 3,500 distinct CDR3 sequences, around 30% seen once. Comment on this clonotype: Antigen specificity is unknown.

The specimen comprised lung tumor tissue, sampled at surgery. This TCR was recovered from a female donor with early-stage non-small cell lung cancer. The chain recombines TRBV20-1 with TRBJ2-1, with D perhaps TRBD2 (5 bases). CDR3 region: CSASLSGNEQFF. The DNA of the CDR3 is TGCAGTGCTAGCCTCTCGGGAAATGAGCAGTTCTTC.